The 30 T cell receptor beta chains presented below share a single source sample, sequenced in a study of T cells after yellow fever vaccination. TCRdb processed the 5' RACE reads anew with MiXCR; each CDR3 protein has one entry. The sample has about 260,000 distinct CDR3 sequences; approximately 3.8% are singletons. Sequenced here: PBMCs, sampled 15 days after the yellow fever booster vaccination. These receptors were obtained from a man between 18 and 29 years old who received the YFV17D yellow fever vaccine.

Many counts were recorded for this clonotype. The V call is TRBV4-2, the J call TRBJ2-3; 8 nucleotides agree with TRBD2. Losses at the gene ends were 4 bases for V and 7 bases for J; bases not matched to a gene: 16. The CDR3 length is 17 residues. Germline CDR1 is LGHNA and CDR2 is YNFKEQ. CDR3 bases: TGTGCCAGCAGCCTTCTATCCGGCCGGGGGGGCGCAAATACGCAGTATTTT. This gives the protein CASSLLSGRGGANTQYF.

There are many counts of this clonotype. The genes are TRBV7-9 and TRBJ2-3, with D maybe TRBD2 (6 bases). There are 14 residues in the CDR3. The V end was cut by 3 bases, the J end by 5 bases, with 12 bases between. CDR1 is SEHNR and CDR2 is FQNEAQ in the germline V gene (reference sequence). CDR3 residues: CASSFRGGVDTQYF. The CDR3, as DNA: TGTGCCAGCAGCTTCCGTGGCGGGGTAGATACGCAGTATTTT.

This clonotype was recorded many times. This chain links TRBV20-1 with TRBJ2-7; the match to TRBD2 covers 7 bases. Looked up from germline, CDR1 is DFQATT and CDR2 is SNEGSKA (reference sequence). The CDR3 length is 13 residues. Germline trimming cut 7 bases from V and 2 bases from J; bases unmatched to any gene: 8. This chain's CDR3 is CSVWRAGAYEQYF. CDR3 sequence (DNA): TGCAGTGTTTGGCGGGCGGGGGCCTACGAGCAGTACTTC.

This clonotype was observed many times. This rearrangement joins TRBV6-2 or TRBV6-3 to TRBJ1-2; no clear D. V gave up 6 bases and J gave up 4 bases, with 12 bases separating them. Germline V gives CDR1 MNHEY, CDR2 SVGEGT. The CDR3 covers 13 residues. CDR3 region: CASSHRGFYGYTF. Written as DNA, the CDR3 is TGTGCCAGCAGCCACAGAGGCTTCTATGGCTACACCTTC.

This clonotype appeared many times. The chain joins TRBV18 to TRBJ2-7; D gene unclear. In germline, CDR1 is KGHSH, CDR2 LQKENI. V lost 0 bases, J lost 6 bases, and 15 bases lay in between. The CDR3 contains 15 residues. The CDR3 loop is CASSPPVLRSSEQYF. For the CDR3, the DNA is TGTGCCAGCTCACCACCGGTTCTCAGGTCCAGCGAGCAGTACTTC.

This clonotype was counted at least ten times. The chain has TRBV5-1 and TRBJ1-6, with D perhaps matching TRBD1 (5 bases). Trimming left V 3 bases short and J 5 bases short, with 15 bases between. CDR3 length: 16 residues. Germline V CDR1 and CDR2: SGHRS, YFSETQ. The CDR3 reads CASSWRETANNSPLHF. The CDR3 DNA reads as TGCGCCAGCAGCTGGAGAGAGACAGCAAATAATTCACCCCTCCACTTT.

This clonotype was observed a few times. V usage is TRBV5-4 and J usage is TRBJ1-1; D is possibly TRBD1 (5 bases). The V and J ends lost 5 bases and 0 bases respectively, with 5 bases between them. The CDR3 is 12 amino acids. The germline CDR1 and CDR2 sequences are SGHNT and YYREEE (reference sequence). CDR3 DNA: TGTGCCAGCAGGACAGTGAACACTGAAGCTTTCTTT. Encoded protein: CASRTVNTEAFF.

This clonotype appeared many times. The chain carries TRBV7-2 and TRBJ2-6; D is uncertain. Trimming cost V 6 bases and J 4 bases, with 16 bases left between them. The CDR3 sequence is 16 residues long. Germline loops: CDR1 SGHTA, CDR2 FQGNSA. CDR3 coding DNA: TGTGCCAGCAGAGGGTATCTAGGGAACGGGGCCAACGTCCTGACTTTC. It yields the protein CASRGYLGNGANVLTF.

This clonotype was observed at least ten times. The junction departs from the called germline gene at one end, perhaps through a read error. This chain uses TRBV7-8 with TRBJ2-3; possibly TRBD1 for D (5 bases). Looked up from germline, CDR1 is SGHVS and CDR2 is FQNEAQ. The CDR3 length is 14 residues. CDR3 residues: CASSLGDGTDTQYF. The CDR3 bases are TGCGCCAGCAGCCTAGGGGATGGAACAGATACGCAGTATTTT. The variable domain in full, with the rest retrieved from reference TRBV7-8 and TRBJ2-3, is GAGVSQSPRYKVAKRGQDVALRCDPISGHVSLFWYQQALGQGPEFLTYFQNEAQLDKSGLPSDRFFAERPEGSVSTLKIQRTQQEDSAVYLCASSLGDGTDTQYFGPGTRLTVL.

This clonotype was seen at least ten times. The J gene is TRBJ2-4, the V gene TRBV7-2; no reliable D call. The V end was cut by 1 base, the J end by 13 bases, with 17 bases between. The germline CDR1 and CDR2 sequences are SGHTA and FQGNSA. The CDR3 length is 14 residues. CDR3 sequence reads: CASSLVRIRSPQYF. The CDR3 DNA is TGTGCCAGCAGCTTAGTTAGGATCCGCTCCCCCCAGTACTTC.

This clonotype was seen more than once but under ten times. V gene TRBV19 combines with J gene TRBJ1-2, with D possibly being TRBD1 (6 bases). The V gene's germline CDR1 is LNHDA and CDR2 SQIVND (reference sequence). V gave up 10 bases and J gave up 3 bases, with 15 bases separating them. The CDR3 has 13 residues. CDR3 in amino acids: CATTPHRDYGYTF. The CDR3 DNA sequence: TGTGCCACTACCCCCCACAGGGACTATGGCTACACCTTC.

This clonotype occurred many times. The CDR3 DNA reads TGTGCCAGCAGCTTGGACAGATACTATGGCTACACCTTC. Amino acids: CASSLDRYYGYTF. The chain combines TRBV5-6 with TRBJ1-2, with D unclear. V dropped 0 bases and J dropped 3 bases, with 6 bases sitting between them. The CDR3 is 13 residues long. The germline gives CDR1 SGHDT, CDR2 YYEEEE.

This clonotype was seen ten or more times. The genes are TRBV18 and TRBJ2-7; possibly TRBD2 for D (6 bases). The CDR3 consists of 13 residues. CDR1 and CDR2 from the germline V gene are KGHSH and LQKENI. V was trimmed by 5 bases and J by 7 bases, leaving 15 bases between them. The CDR3 DNA is TGTGCCAGCTCAACAAGACTAGACGAGGAGCAGTACTTC. As protein: CASSTRLDEEQYF.

This clonotype was detected ten times or more. A much larger clonotype is one base distant, so this may be a read error. This chain uses TRBV3-1 with TRBJ1-3; 7 bases line up with TRBD1. Germline lookup yields CDR1 LGHDT and CDR2 YNNKEL (reference sequence). J gave up 2 bases and V 2 bases, and 0 bases lay outside the gene matches. This CDR3 region has 14 residues. Here the CDR3 reads CASSQQGAGNTIYF. The DNA for the CDR3 is TGTGCCAGCAGCCAACAGGGGGCTGGAAACACCATATATTTT.

V usage is TRBV10-3 and J usage is TRBJ1-2, with a possible D match to TRBD1 (6 bases). CDR1 and CDR2 from the germline V gene are ENHRY and SYGVKD. Trimming took off 6 bases at V and 0 bases at J, with 20 bases between the two ends. The CDR3 runs to 17 residues. CDR3 DNA: TGTGCCATCAGCCCGGGGCAGGGGCAGAATACTAACTATGGCTACACCTTC. This codes for CAISPGQGQNTNYGYTF.

This clonotype was observed at least ten times. V and J are TRBV5-1 and TRBJ2-5; the match to TRBD1 covers 7 bases. V trimming: 5 bases; J trimming: 1 base; junction bases outside the gene matches: 8. CDR3 length: 15 amino acids. CDR1 is SGHRS, CDR2 YFSETQ, per germline. The CDR3 sequence: CASSRDSGRQETQYF. DNA for the CDR3: TGCGCCAGCAGTCGGGACAGCGGACGCCAAGAGACCCAGTACTTC.

This clonotype was detected many times. The chain combines TRBV29-1 with TRBJ1-1; D is unresolved. Germline V lookup: CDR1 SQVTM, CDR2 ANQGSEA. There are 11 residues in the CDR3. V lost 6 bases, J lost 1 base, and 6 bases lay in between. The CDR3: CSVDGNTEAFF. The CDR3 DNA reads as TGCAGCGTCGACGGGAACACTGAAGCTTTCTTT.

This clonotype was observed at least ten times. V usage is TRBV7-9 and J usage is TRBJ1-1, with D perhaps TRBD1 (6 bases). The CDR3 length is 16 residues. Trimming took off 5 bases at V and 4 bases at J, with 20 bases between the two ends. Germline lookup yields CDR1 SEHNR and CDR2 FQNEAQ (reference sequence). This CDR3 reads CASSPHLGQRGTEAFF. DNA for the CDR3: TGTGCCAGCAGCCCGCACCTCGGACAGCGGGGCACTGAAGCTTTCTTT.

This clonotype was counted at least ten times. V and J are TRBV5-1 and TRBJ2-2; TRBD1 aligns across 8 bases. V was clipped by 0 bases and J by 5 bases; unmatched bases: 3. Germline CDR1 and CDR2: SGHRS and YFSETQ. The CDR3 runs to 15 residues. This CDR3 reads CASSLETGVTGELFF. DNA of the CDR3: TGCGCCAGCAGCTTGGAGACAGGGGTGACCGGGGAGCTGTTTTTT.

This clonotype was counted at least ten times. The rearrangement uses TRBV28 and TRBJ1-2; D unclear. This CDR3 is 14 amino acids long. The germline V gene encodes CDR1 MDHEN and CDR2 SYDVKM. The germline V and J ends were trimmed by 8 bases and 3 bases, with 16 bases remaining between them. In nucleotides, the CDR3 is TGTGCCAGCGCGGACCGGACGGTGTACTATGGCTACACCTTC. Protein sequence: CASADRTVYYGYTF.

In this sample, this clonotype turned up many times. J is TRBJ1-2 and V is TRBV5-1; D possibly corresponds to TRBD1 (5 bases). Germline CDR1 SGHRS, CDR2 YFSETQ. Trimming cost V 3 bases and J 3 bases, with 15 bases left between them. There are 15 residues in the CDR3. In DNA form, the CDR3 reads TGCGCCAGCAGCTCACTACAGGCGACCCACTATGGCTACACCTTC. This codes for CASSSLQATHYGYTF.

The sample holds many counts of this clonotype. J is TRBJ2-7 and V is TRBV4-1, with 8 bases identical to TRBD2. V lost 2 bases to trimming and J lost 3 bases; unmatched junction nucleotides: 6. The length of the CDR3 is 15 residues. The germline V gene encodes CDR1 MGHRA and CDR2 YSYEKL. The CDR3 sequence is CASSQFSGEIYEQYV. CDR3 nucleotides: TGCGCCAGCAGCCAATTTAGCGGGGAAATCTACGAGCAGTACGTC.

This clonotype was detected many times. J is TRBJ2-4 and V is TRBV6-5; 11 bases are shared with TRBD2. The CDR3 has 16 amino acids. Trimming took 4 bases from V and 0 from J; bases not matched to a gene: 2. CDR1 and CDR2 from the germline V gene are MNHEY and SVGAGI. CDR3 region: CASSSSGGLAKNIQYF. The CDR3 DNA is TGTGCCAGCAGTTCTAGCGGGGGGCTAGCCAAAAACATTCAGTACTTC.

This clonotype has ten or more counts. The chain uses TRBV5-1 and TRBJ2-5, with D unresolved. Germline V gives CDR1 SGHRS, CDR2 YFSETQ. This CDR3 spans 13 amino acids. The V end was cut by 6 bases, the J end by 7 bases, with 16 bases between. Written as DNA, the CDR3 is TGCGCCAGCACCTATGGGTACGAAGGGACCCAGTACTTC. Protein: CASTYGYEGTQYF. Full variable domain (rest looked up from reference TRBV5-1 and TRBJ2-5): KAGVTQTPRYLIKTRGQQVTLSCSPISGHRSVSWYQQTPGQGLQFLFEYFSETQRNKGNFPGRFSGRQFSNSRSEMNVSTLELGDSALYLCASTYGYEGTQYFGPGTRLLVL.

This clonotype was seen many times. The chain employs TRBV7-3 and TRBJ2-5, with D hard to call. This CDR3 spans 14 amino acids. Germline CDR1 is SGHTA and CDR2 is FQGTGA. Trimming took 2 bases from V and 7 from J, leaving 14 bases between them. CDR3 DNA: TGTGCCAGCAGCTTATCATCGTCCGCCGGGACCCAGTACTTC. Amino acid sequence: CASSLSSSAGTQYF.

This clonotype was observed at least ten times. The J gene is TRBJ1-1, the V gene TRBV18; the D is unclear. The V end was cut by 1 base, the J end by 0 bases, with 6 bases between. CDR1 is KGHSH, CDR2 LQKENI, per germline. The CDR3 has 14 residues. The DNA of the CDR3 is TGTGCCAGCTCACCACAGGCCGTGAACACTGAAGCTTTCTTT. Its translation: CASSPQAVNTEAFF.

This clonotype was recorded many times. The CDR3 here is CASSFGGPLHF. The CDR3 DNA reads as TGTGCCAGCAGCTTCGGTGGGCCCCTCCACTTT. The chain links TRBV7-9 to TRBJ1-6; D call uncertain. V was pared by 3 bases and J by 13 bases, with 7 bases between. Germline CDR1 reads SEHNR; CDR2 reads FQNEAQ (reference sequence). The CDR3 consists of 11 residues. Looking up the rest from reference TRBV7-9 and TRBJ1-6 gives the full variable domain: DTGVSQNPRHKITKRGQNVTFRCDPISEHNRLYWYRQTLGQGPEFLTYFQNEAQLEKSRLLSDRFSAERPKGSFSTLEIQRTEQGDSAMYLCASSFGGPLHFGNGTRLTVT.

This clonotype was seen ten or more times. The chain joins TRBV19 to TRBJ2-7; 10 bases map to TRBD2. V lost 7 bases to trimming and J lost 2 bases; unmatched junction nucleotides: 11. Germline CDR1 and CDR2: LNHDA and SQIVND (reference sequence). The CDR3 has 16 amino acids. CDR3 nucleotide sequence: TGTGCCAGTACGCCTAGCGGGGGAGCGACGACCTACGAGCAGTACTTC. Translated: CASTPSGGATTYEQYF.

This clonotype appeared many times. J is TRBJ2-3 and V is TRBV7-9; 12 bases fit TRBD1. The V gene end was trimmed by 2 bases and the J gene end by 2 bases; junction bases not matched to a gene: 2. This CDR3 is 16 amino acids long. Germline values: CDR1 SEHNR, CDR2 FQNEAQ (reference sequence). The CDR3 here is CASSLRGQGATDTQYF. The CDR3 bases are TGTGCCAGCAGCTTAAGGGGACAGGGGGCCACAGATACGCAGTATTTT.

This clonotype was recorded at least ten times. V is TRBV20-1 and J is TRBJ2-1, with D unclear. Germline V gives CDR1 DFQATT, CDR2 SNEGSKA (reference sequence). This CDR3 region has 11 residues. The V and J ends lost 1 base and 5 bases respectively, with 3 bases between them. DNA of the CDR3: TGCAGTGCTAGAGGGGACAATGAGCAGTTCTTC. This gives the protein CSARGDNEQFF.